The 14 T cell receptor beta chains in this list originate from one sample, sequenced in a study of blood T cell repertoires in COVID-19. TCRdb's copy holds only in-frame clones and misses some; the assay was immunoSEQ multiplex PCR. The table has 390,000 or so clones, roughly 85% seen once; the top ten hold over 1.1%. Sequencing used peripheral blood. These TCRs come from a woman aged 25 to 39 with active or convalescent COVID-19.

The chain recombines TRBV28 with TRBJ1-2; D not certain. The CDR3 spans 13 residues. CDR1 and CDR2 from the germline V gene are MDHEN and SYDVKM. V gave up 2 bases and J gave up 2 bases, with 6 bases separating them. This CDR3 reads CASSLAENYGYTF. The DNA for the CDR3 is TGTGCCAGCAGTTTAGCAGAAAACTATGGCTACACCTTC.

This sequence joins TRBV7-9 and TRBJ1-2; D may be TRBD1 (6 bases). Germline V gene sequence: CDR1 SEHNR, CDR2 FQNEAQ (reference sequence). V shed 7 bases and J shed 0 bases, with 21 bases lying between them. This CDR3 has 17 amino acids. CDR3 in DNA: TGTGCCAGCACCGAGTCAGGGGCCAGCATCACTAACTATGGCTACACCTTC. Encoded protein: CASTESGASITNYGYTF. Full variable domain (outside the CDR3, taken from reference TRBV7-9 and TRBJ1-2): DTGVSQNPRHKITKRGQNVTFRCDPISEHNRLYWYRQTLGQGPEFLTYFQNEAQLEKSRLLSDRFSAERPKGSFSTLEIQRTEQGDSAMYLCASTESGASITNYGYTFGSGTRLTVV.

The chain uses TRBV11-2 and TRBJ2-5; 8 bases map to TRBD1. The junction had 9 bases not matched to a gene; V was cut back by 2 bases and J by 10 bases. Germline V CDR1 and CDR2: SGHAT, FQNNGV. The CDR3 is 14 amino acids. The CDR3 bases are TGTGCCAGCAGCTTAAACTGGCAGGGGGCTTACCAGTACTTC. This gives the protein CASSLNWQGAYQYF.

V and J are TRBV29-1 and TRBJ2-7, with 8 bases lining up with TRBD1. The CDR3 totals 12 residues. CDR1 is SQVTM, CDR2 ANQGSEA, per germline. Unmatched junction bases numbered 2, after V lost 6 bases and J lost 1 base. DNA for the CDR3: TGCAGCGTCGGACAGGGATCCTACGAGCAGTACTTC. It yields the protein CSVGQGSYEQYF.

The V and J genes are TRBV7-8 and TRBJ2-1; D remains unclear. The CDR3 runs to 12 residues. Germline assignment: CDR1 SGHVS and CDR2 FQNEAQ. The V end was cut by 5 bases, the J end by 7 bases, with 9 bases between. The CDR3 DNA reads TGTGCCAGCAGCGTCACAGCTAATGAGCAGTTCTTC. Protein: CASSVTANEQFF.

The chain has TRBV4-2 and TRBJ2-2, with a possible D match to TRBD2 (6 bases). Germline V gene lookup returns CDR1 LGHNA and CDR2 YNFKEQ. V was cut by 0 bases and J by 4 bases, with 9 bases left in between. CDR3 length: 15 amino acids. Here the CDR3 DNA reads TGTGCCAGCAGCCAAGAGAGCGGGTCCACCGGGGAGCTGTTTTTT. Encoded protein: CASSQESGSTGELFF.

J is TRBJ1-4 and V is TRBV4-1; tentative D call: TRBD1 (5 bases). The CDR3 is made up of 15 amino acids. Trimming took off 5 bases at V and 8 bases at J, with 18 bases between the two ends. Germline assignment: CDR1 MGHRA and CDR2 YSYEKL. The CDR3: CASSSPGLEGEKLFF. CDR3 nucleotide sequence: TGCGCCAGCAGCTCACCGGGACTGGAGGGGGAAAAACTGTTTTTT.

The CDR3 reads CAISDGPSTEDQHF. The CDR3 nucleotides read TGTGCCATCAGTGATGGTCCCTCCACGGAGGACCAGCATTTT. V usage is TRBV10-3 and J usage is TRBJ1-5; D not certain. The CDR3 is 14 amino acids. Trimming took 3 bases from V and 12 from J, leaving 18 bases between them. Germline V CDR1 and CDR2: ENHRY, SYGVKD.

The CDR3 sequence: CASRPAGTLNTEAFF. For the CDR3, the DNA is TGTGCCAGCAGACCTGCGGGCACCCTGAACACTGAAGCTTTCTTT. The rearrangement links TRBV25-1 to TRBJ1-1; no firm D call. This CDR3 comprises 15 residues. V dropped 6 bases and J dropped 0 bases, with 14 bases sitting between them. Per germline, CDR1 MGHDK and CDR2 SYGVNS.

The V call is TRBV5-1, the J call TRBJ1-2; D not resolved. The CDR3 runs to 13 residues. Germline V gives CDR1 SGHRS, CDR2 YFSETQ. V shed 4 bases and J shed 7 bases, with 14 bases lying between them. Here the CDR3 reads CASSTVAGSGYTF. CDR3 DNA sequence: TGCGCCAGCAGCACCGTGGCGGGATCTGGCTACACCTTC.

CDR3 bases: TGTGCCAGTAGTATAGTAGCGGTCCCTCGGAATGAGCAGTTCTTC. It encodes CASSIVAVPRNEQFF. The V gene is TRBV19, the J gene TRBJ2-1; D perhaps matches TRBD2 (6 bases). Trimming took 1 base from V and 7 from J, leaving 14 bases between them. The CDR3 length is 15 residues. Germline loops: CDR1 LNHDA, CDR2 SQIVND (reference sequence).

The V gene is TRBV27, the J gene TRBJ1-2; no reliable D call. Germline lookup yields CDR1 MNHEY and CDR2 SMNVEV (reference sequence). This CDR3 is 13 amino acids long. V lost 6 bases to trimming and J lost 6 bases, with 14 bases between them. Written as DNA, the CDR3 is TGTGCCAGCAGACCTCTGGGCTCGGATGGCTACACCTTC. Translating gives CASRPLGSDGYTF.

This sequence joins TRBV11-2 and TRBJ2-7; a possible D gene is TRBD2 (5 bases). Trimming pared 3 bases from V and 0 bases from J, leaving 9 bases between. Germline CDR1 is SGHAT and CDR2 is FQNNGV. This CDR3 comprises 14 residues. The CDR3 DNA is TGTGCCAGCAGCTTCGGGGAGTACTCCTACGAGCAGTACTTC. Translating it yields CASSFGEYSYEQYF.

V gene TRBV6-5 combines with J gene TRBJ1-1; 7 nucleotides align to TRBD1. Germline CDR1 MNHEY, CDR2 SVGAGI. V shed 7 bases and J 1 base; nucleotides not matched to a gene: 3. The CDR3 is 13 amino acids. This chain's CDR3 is CASKQGTNTEAFF. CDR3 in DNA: TGTGCCAGCAAACAGGGGACGAACACTGAAGCTTTCTTT.